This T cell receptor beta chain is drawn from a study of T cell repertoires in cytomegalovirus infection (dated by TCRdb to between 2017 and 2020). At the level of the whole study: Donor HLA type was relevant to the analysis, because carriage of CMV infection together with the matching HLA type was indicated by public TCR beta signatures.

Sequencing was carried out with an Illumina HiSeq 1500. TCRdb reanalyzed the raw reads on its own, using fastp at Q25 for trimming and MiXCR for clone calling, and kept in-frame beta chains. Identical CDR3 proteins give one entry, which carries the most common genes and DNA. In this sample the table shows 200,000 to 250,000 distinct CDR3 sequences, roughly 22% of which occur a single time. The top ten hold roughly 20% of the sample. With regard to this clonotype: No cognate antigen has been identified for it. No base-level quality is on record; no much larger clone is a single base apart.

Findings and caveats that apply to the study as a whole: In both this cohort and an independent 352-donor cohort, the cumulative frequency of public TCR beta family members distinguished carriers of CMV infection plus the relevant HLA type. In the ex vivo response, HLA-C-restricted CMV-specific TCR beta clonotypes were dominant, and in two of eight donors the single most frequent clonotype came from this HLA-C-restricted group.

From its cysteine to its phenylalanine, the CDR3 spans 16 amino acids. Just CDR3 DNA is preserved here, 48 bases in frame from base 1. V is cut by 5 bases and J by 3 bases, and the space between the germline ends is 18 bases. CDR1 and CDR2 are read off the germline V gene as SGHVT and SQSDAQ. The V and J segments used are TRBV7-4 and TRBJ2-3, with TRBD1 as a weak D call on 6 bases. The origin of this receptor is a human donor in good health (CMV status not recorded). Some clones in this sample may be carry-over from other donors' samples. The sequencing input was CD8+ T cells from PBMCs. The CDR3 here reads CASSLRDGGRTDTQYF. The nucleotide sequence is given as TGTGCCAGCAGCCTACGCGATGGGGGCCGAACAGATACGCAGTATTTT. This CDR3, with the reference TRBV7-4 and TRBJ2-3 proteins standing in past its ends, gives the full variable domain GAGVSQSPRYKVAKRGRDVALRCDSISGHVTLYWYRQTLGQGSEVLTYSQSDAQRDKSGRPSGRFSAERPERSVSTLKIQRTEQGDSAVYLCASSLRDGGRTDTQYFGPGTRLTVL.